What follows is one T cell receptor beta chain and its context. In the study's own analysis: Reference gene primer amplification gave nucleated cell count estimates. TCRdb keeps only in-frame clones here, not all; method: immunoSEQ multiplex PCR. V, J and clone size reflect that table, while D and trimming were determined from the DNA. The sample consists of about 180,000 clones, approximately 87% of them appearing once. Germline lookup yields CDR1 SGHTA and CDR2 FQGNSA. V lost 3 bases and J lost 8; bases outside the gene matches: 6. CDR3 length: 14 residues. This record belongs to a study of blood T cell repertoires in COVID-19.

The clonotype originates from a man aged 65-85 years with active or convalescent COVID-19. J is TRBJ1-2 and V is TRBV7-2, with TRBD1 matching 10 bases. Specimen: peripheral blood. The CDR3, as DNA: TGTGCCAGCAGCTTCATCGACAGGGGGCAGGGCTACACCTTC. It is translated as CASSFIDRGQGYTF.